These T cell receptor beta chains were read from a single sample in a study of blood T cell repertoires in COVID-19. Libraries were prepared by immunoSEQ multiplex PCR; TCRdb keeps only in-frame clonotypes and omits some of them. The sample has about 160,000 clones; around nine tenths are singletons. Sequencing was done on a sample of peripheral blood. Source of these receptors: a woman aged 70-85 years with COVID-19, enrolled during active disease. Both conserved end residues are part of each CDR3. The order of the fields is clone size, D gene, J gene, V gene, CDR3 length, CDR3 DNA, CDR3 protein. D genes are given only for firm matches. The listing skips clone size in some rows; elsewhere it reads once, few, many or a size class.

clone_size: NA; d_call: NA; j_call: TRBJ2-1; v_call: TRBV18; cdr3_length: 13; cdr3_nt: TGTGCCAGCGCGTTACAGGGATCGGATGAGCAGTTCTTC; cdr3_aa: CASALQGSDEQFF
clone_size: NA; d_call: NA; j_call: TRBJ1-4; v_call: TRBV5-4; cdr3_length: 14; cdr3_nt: TGTGCCAGCAGCTTAAGACAGGATAATGAAAAACTGTTTTTT; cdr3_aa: CASSLRQDNEKLFF
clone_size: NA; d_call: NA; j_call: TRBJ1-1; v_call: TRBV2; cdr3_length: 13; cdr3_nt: TGTGCCAGCAATCCGACACCGAACACTGAAGCTTTCTTT; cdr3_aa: CASNPTPNTEAFF
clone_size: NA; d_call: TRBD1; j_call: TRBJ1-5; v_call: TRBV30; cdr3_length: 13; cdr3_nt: TGTGCCTGGGAGACAGGGAAAAATCAGCCCCAGCATTTT; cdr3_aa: CAWETGKNQPQHF
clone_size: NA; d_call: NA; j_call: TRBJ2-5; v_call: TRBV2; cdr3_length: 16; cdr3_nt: TGTGCCAGCAGTGAAAGGGGGACCGACTCGGGGCGGACCCAGTACTTC; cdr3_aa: CASSERGTDSGRTQYF
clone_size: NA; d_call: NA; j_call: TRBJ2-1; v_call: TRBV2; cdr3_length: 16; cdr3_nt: TGTGCCAGCAGTGAAGGAGGATTAGCGGCCACAATAGCGCAGTTCTTC; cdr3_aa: CASSEGGLAATIAQFF
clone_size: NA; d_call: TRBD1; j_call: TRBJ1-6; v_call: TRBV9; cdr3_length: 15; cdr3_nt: TGTGCCAGCAGCGCACGGACAGGGGAAAATTCACCCCTCCACTTT; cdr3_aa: CASSARTGENSPLHF
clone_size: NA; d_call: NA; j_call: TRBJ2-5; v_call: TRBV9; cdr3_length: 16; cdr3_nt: TGTGCCAGCAGCGTATCTCCGGGTCTTTCTGGGGAGACCCAGTACTTC; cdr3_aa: CASSVSPGLSGETQYF
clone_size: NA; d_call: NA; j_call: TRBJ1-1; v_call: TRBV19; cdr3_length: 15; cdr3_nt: TGTGCCAGTAGTTCGGCAGAAAACTATAACACTGAAGCTTTCTTT; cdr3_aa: CASSSAENYNTEAFF
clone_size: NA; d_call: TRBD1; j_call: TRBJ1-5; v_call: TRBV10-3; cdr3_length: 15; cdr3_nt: TGTGCCATCAGTGCTGGGACAGGGGACGGTCAGCCCCAGCATTTT; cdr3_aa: CAISAGTGDGQPQHF
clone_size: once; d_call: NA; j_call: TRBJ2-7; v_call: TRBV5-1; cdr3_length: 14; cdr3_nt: TGCGCCAGCAGCTTGGACAGTTTCTCCTACGAGCAGTACTTC; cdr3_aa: CASSLDSFSYEQYF
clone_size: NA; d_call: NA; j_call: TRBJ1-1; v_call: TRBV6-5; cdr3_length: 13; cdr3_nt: TGTGCCAGCAGTACCGGGGGTCACACTGAAGCTTTCTTT; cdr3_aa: CASSTGGHTEAFF
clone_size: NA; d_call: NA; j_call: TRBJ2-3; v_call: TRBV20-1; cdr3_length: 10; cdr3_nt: TGCAGTGCTAGTCAGGCCGAGGGGTATTTT; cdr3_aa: CSASQAEGYF
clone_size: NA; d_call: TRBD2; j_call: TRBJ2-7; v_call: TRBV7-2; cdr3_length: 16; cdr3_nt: TGTGCCAGCAGCTTACGGGGGGGGGACTCTACCTACGAGCAGTACTTC; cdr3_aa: CASSLRGGDSTYEQYF
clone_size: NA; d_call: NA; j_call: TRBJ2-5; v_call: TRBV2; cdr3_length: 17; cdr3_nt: TGTGCCAGCAGTGAAGCCCCGGGTCGGAGGGGCCTGGAGACCCAGTACTTC; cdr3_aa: CASSEAPGRRGLETQYF
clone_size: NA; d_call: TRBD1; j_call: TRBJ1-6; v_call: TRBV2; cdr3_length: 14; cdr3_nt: TGTGCCAGCAGTGTTGACAGGGCGAATTCACCCCTCCACTTT; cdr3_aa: CASSVDRANSPLHF
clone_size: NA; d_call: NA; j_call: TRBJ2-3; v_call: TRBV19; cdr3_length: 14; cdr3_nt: TGTGCCAGTAGTATTGCTAGTTTTACAGATACGCAGTATTTT; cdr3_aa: CASSIASFTDTQYF
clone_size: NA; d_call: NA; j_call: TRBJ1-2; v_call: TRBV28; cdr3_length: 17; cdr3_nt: TGTGCCAGCAGATTACCCACCGGCGGGGGTATCTCTGGGGGCTACACCTTC; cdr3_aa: CASRLPTGGGISGGYTF
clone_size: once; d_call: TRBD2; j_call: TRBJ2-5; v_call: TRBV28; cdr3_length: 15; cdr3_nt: TGTGCCAGCAGTACCGCGGGACTAGCGGGAGAGACCCAGTACTTC; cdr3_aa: CASSTAGLAGETQYF
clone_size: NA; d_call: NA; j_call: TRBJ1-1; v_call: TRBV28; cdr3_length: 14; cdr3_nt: TGTGCCAGCAGTCCCCGGACGGGGGGCACTGAAGCTTTCTTT; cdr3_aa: CASSPRTGGTEAFF
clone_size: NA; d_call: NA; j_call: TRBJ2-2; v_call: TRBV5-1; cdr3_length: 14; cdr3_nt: TGCGCCAGCAGCTTCCGGAGTCTCACCGGGGAGCTGTTTTTT; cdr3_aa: CASSFRSLTGELFF
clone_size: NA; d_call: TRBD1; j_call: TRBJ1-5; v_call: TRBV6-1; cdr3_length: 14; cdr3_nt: TGTGCCAGCAGTGATTCGGGACAGCCCCAGCCCCAGCATTTT; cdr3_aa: CASSDSGQPQPQHF
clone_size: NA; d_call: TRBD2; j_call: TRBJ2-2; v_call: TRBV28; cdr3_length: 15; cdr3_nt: TGTGCCAGCAGTCCCGGGACTACCCAGGGCGGGGAGCTGTTTTTT; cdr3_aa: CASSPGTTQGGELFF
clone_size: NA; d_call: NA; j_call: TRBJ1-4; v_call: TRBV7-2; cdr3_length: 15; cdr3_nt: TGTGCCAGCAGCCCCGCCCGGGTTACTAATGAAAAACTGTTTTTT; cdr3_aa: CASSPARVTNEKLFF
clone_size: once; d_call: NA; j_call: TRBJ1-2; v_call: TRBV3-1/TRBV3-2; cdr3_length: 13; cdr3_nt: TGTGCCAGCAGCCCGAATTACAGGGATGGCTACACCTTC; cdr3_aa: CASSPNYRDGYTF
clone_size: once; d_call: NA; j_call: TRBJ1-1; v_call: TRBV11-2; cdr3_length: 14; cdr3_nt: TGTGCCAGCAGCTTATGGGACAAGCGGGGTGAAGCTTTCTTT; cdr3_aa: CASSLWDKRGEAFF
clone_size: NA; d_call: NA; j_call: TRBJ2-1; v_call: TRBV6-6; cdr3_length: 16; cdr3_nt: TGTGCCAGCAGTTACTCGATCCAGGCTGCCTACAATGAGCAGTTCTTC; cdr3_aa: CASSYSIQAAYNEQFF
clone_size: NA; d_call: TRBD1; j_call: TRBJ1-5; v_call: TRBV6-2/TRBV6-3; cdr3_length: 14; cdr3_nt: TGTGCCAGCAGCATGGACAGGGTGGGTCAGCCCCAGCATTTT; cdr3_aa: CASSMDRVGQPQHF
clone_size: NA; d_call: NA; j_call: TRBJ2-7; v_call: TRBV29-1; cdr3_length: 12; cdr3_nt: TGCAGCGTTGATTCGGGGAACTACGAGCAGTACTTC; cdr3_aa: CSVDSGNYEQYF
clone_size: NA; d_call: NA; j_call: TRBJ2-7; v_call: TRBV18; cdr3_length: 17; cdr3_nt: TGTGCCAGCTCACCCCTACAGGGATTGGAGTTCTCCTACGAGCAGTACTTC; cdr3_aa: CASSPLQGLEFSYEQYF
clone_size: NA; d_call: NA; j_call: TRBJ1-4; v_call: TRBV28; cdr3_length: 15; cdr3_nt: TGTGCCAGCAGTCCTGGACTACCCGATGTCAGAAAACTGTTTTTT; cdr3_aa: CASSPGLPDVRKLFF
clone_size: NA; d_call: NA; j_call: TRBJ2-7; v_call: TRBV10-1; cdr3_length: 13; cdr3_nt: TGCGCCAGCAGCCGGACATTCTCCTACGAGCAGTACTTC; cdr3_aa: CASSRTFSYEQYF
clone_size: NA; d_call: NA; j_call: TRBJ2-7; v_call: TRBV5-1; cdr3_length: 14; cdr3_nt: TGCGCCAGCAGCTTGGCCGTCCTAACCTACGAGCAGTACTTC; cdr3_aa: CASSLAVLTYEQYF
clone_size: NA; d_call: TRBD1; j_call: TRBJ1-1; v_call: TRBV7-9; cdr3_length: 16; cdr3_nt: TGTGCCAGCAGCACGACCGCAGGGGGCGTTATCCCTGAAGCTTTCTTT; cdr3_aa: CASSTTAGGVIPEAFF
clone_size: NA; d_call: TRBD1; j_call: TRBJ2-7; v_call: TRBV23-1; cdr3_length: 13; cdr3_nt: TGCGCCAGCAGTCAGTATACAGGGGGCGAGCAGTACTTC; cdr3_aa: CASSQYTGGEQYF
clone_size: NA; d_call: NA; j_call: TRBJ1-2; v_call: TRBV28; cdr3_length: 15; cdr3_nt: TGTGCCGCTGAGGGGGGGGGCGGCGAACTAAAGGGCTACACCTTC; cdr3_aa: CAAEGGGGELKGYTF
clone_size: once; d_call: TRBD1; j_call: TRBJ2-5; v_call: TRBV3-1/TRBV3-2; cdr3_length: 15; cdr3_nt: TGTGCCAGCAGCCGAAGGGGGACAGGGGGCGAGACCCAGTACTTC; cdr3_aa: CASSRRGTGGETQYF
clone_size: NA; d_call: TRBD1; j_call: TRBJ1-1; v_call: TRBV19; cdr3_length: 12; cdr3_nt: TGTGCCAGTTCATACGGAGACAGGGTGGCTTTCTTT; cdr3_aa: CASSYGDRVAFF
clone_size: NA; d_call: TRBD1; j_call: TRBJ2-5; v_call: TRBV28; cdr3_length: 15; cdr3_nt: TGTGCCAGCAGTTTAGCAGGGGGCCGAGGGGAGACCCAGTACTTC; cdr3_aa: CASSLAGGRGETQYF
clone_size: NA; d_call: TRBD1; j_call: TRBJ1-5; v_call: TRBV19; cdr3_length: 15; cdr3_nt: TGTGCCAGTAGTATAGGGACAGGGGGCGATCAGCCCCAGCATTTT; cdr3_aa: CASSIGTGGDQPQHF
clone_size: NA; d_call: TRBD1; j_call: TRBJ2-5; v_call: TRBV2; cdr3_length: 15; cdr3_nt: TGTGCCAGCAGTACGACAGGGGGAAGGCAAGAGACCCAGTACTTC; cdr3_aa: CASSTTGGRQETQYF
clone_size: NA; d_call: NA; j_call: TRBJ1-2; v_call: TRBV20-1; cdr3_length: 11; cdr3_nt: TGCAGTGCTAGAGAACCGGATGGCTACACCTTC; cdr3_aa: CSAREPDGYTF